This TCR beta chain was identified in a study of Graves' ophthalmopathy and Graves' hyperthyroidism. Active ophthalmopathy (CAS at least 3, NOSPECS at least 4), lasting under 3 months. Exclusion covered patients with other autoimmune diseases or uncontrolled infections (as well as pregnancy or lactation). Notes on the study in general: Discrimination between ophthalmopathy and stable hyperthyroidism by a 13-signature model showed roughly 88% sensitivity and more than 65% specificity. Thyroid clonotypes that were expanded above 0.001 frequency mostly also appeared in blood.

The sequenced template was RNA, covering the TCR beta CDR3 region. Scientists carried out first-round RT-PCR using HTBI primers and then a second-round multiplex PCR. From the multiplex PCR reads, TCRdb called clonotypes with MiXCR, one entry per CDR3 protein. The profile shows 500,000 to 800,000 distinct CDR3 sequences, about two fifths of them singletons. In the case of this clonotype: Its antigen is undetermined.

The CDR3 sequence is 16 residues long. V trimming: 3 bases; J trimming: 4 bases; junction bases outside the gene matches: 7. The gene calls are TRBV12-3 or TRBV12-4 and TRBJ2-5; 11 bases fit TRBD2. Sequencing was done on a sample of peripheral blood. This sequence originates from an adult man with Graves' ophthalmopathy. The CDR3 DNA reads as TGTGCCAGCAGTTTTGTAGCGGGGGGGCCAGGAGAGACCCAGTACTTC. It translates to CASSFVAGGPGETQYF.